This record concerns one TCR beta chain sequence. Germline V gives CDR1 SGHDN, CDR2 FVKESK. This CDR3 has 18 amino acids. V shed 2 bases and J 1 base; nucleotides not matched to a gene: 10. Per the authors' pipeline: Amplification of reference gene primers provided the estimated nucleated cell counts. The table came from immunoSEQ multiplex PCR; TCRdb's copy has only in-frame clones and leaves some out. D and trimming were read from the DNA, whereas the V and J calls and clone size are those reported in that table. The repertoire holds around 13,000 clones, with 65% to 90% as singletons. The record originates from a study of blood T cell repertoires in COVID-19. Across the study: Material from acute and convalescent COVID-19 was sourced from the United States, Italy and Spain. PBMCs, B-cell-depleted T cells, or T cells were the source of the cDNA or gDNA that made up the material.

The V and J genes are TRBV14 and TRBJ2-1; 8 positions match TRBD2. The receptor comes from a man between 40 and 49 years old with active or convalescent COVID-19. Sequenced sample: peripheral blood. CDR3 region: CASSQNPSERGSYNEQFF. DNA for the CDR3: TGTGCCAGCAGCCAAAATCCTTCGGAGCGGGGGTCCTACAATGAGCAGTTCTTC.